This TCR beta chain was recorded in a study of cytomegalovirus exposure and HLA in healthy donors. Study-wide results and limits: In vitro testing confirmed a few CMV-associated chains as specific for CMV antigens. The study found most TCR sequences rare, yet found some public TCRs in many donors. The listing of 150 to 200 TCR beta chains classed them as cytomegalovirus-associated.

In regard to this clone: Its antigen is still unknown.

The repertoire was sequenced with immunoSEQ multiplex PCR; TCRdb's copy has only in-frame clones and lacks some. The sample shows around 240,000 clones, about 90% of them seen only once. The V end was cut by 6 bases, the J end by 4 bases, with 10 bases between. CDR3 length: 14 residues. Germline CDR1 MNHEY, CDR2 SVGAGI. Sequencing was done on a sample of PBMCs. The sequence was obtained from a woman aged 18-29 years in good health and CMV-seronegative. This sequence joins TRBV6-5 and TRBJ1-6; D unresolved. CDR3 nucleotides: TGTGCCAGCAGGGCTGACATGTATAATTCACCCCTCCACTTT. It encodes CASRADMYNSPLHF.